This T cell receptor beta chain was sequenced in a study of cytomegalovirus exposure and HLA in healthy donors. PCR used 60 Vbeta primers and 13 Jbeta primers. The assay was immunoSEQ multiplex PCR, and TCRdb's table has in-frame clones only and misses some. The data contain approximately 160,000 clones, around 80% of them singletons. In germline, CDR1 is LGHNT, CDR2 FRNRAP. V lost 0 bases and J lost 4, with 9 bases in between. This CDR3 region has 14 residues. The rearrangement joins TRBV12-5 to TRBJ2-5; perhaps TRBD2 as D (6 bases). Sequencing input: PBMCs. The receptor was isolated from a woman younger than 45 in good health and CMV-seropositive. Here the CDR3 reads CASGLVSGRETQYF. CDR3 nucleotide sequence: TGTGCTAGTGGTTTGGTGTCCGGGAGAGAGACCCAGTACTTC.